A single sample gave rise to the 28 T cell receptor beta chains below, sequenced in a study of T cell responses to AZD1222 COVID-19 vaccine. Generated by immunoSEQ multiplex PCR, the TCRdb table keeps only in-frame clones and is missing some. The sample has roughly 92,000 clones; 90% are singletons. The input for sequencing was peripheral blood, taken on day 0 of AZD1222 vaccination. Source of these receptors: an adult in good health.

The chain is built from TRBV15 and TRBJ2-5; 11 bases are a match to TRBD2. Germline lookup yields CDR1 LNHNV and CDR2 YYDKDF (reference sequence). The junction had 4 bases not matched to a gene; V was cut back by 1 base and J by 0 bases. The CDR3 has 17 residues. The CDR3, as DNA: TGTGCCACCAGCAGAGTGCCTAGCGGGGGGAACCAAGAGACCCAGTACTTC. Translation gives CATSRVPSGGNQETQYF.

This chain links TRBV7-6 with TRBJ2-7, with D maybe TRBD1 (7 bases). V dropped 1 base and J dropped 3 bases, with 19 bases sitting between them. There are 17 residues in the CDR3. The germline V gene has CDR1 SGHVS and CDR2 FNYEAQ. The CDR3 loop is CASSLVPAGQSFYEQYF. In nucleotides, the CDR3 is TGTGCCAGCAGCTTAGTCCCGGCGGGACAGTCGTTCTACGAGCAGTACTTC.

This clone was seen a handful of times. The rearrangement links TRBV7-2 to TRBJ2-7, with TRBD1 identical over 11 bases. CDR3 length equals 13 residues. Germline CDR1 reads SGHTA; CDR2 reads FQGNSA. V lost 5 bases to trimming and J lost 6 bases; unmatched junction nucleotides: 3. Here the CDR3 DNA reads TGTGCCAGCAGCCGGACAGGGGGCGCCGAGCAGTACTTC. Translation gives CASSRTGGAEQYF.

The V gene is TRBV27, the J gene TRBJ1-3; D unclear. The CDR3 covers 15 residues. Germline CDR1 is MNHEY and CDR2 is SMNVEV (reference sequence). The V end lost 4 bases, the J end lost 0 bases, and 10 bases lay between the germline ends. The CDR3 DNA reads as TGTGCCAGCAGTTCACACAGCGCCTCTGGAAACACCATATATTTT. This codes for CASSSHSASGNTIYF.

The chain is built from TRBV30 and TRBJ2-1, with 9 bases that match TRBD2. The germline V gene encodes CDR1 GTSNPN and CDR2 SVGIG (reference sequence). V trimming: 4 bases; J trimming: 9 bases; junction bases outside the gene matches: 7. The CDR3 has 13 amino acids. As DNA, the CDR3 is TGTGCCTGGATAGCGGGGGTAAGGCTTGAGCAGTTCTTC. Protein product: CAWIAGVRLEQFF.

This clone was observed once. This chain joins TRBV21-1 and TRBJ1-4. TRBV21-1 is deemed a pseudogene. This CDR3 is built from 14 residues. The CDR3 here is CASNNRGGNEKLFF. Here the CDR3 DNA reads TGTGCCAGCAACAACAGGGGGGGTAATGAAAAACTGTTTTTT.

The chain joins TRBV10-3 to TRBJ2-3; 9 bases map to TRBD1. V lost 10 bases, J lost 5 bases, and 10 bases stayed unmatched. Germline assignment: CDR1 ENHRY and CDR2 SYGVKD. This CDR3 is built from 14 residues. This CDR3 reads CATLTGGGKDTQYF. The CDR3 DNA reads as TGTGCCACTCTCACAGGGGGCGGGAAAGATACGCAGTATTTT.

The V and J genes are TRBV9 and TRBJ2-1, with D perhaps matching TRBD1 (5 bases). Trimming pared 0 bases from V and 3 bases from J, leaving 22 bases between. CDR1 and CDR2 (germline): SGDLS, YYNGEE. The length of the CDR3 is 19 residues. CDR3 residues: CASSVARGLDSSDYNEQFF. CDR3 bases: TGTGCCAGCAGCGTAGCTCGAGGATTAGACAGTTCGGACTACAATGAGCAGTTCTTC.

The count of this clone is one. J is TRBJ2-3 and V is TRBV30, with 12 bases lining up with TRBD1. The germline CDR1 and CDR2 sequences are GTSNPN and SVGIG (reference sequence). V trimming: 3 bases; J trimming: 6 bases; junction bases outside the gene matches: 7. The CDR3 covers 15 residues. CDR3 region: CAWSPGQGAGDTQYF. The CDR3 bases are TGTGCCTGGAGCCCGGGACAGGGGGCCGGGGATACGCAGTATTTT.

V and J are TRBV7-9 and TRBJ1-4; D ambiguous. The V gene lost 2 bases and the J gene lost 7 bases, with 8 bases spanning the gap. The germline V gene has CDR1 SEHNR and CDR2 FQNEAQ (reference sequence). The CDR3 has 13 residues. CDR3 sequence (DNA): TGTGCCAGCAGCTTAAGTACTTTTGAAAAACTGTTTTTT. This sequence encodes CASSLSTFEKLFF.

The gene calls are TRBV9 and TRBJ1-6; TRBD1 might be the D (6 bases). Germline V lookup: CDR1 SGDLS, CDR2 YYNGEE. This CDR3 spans 13 amino acids. Trimming removed 3 bases from V and 8 bases from J, with 9 bases in between. The CDR3 coding sequence is TGTGCCAGCAGCGAACAGGGCGATTCACCCCTCCACTTT. Encoded protein: CASSEQGDSPLHF.

The chain carries TRBV2 and TRBJ1-1; a weak D match, TRBD1 (6 bases). CDR1 and CDR2 from the germline V gene are SNHLY and FYNNEI. The CDR3 extends over 14 amino acids. Trimming stripped 7 bases from V and 2 bases from J, with 14 bases between. CDR3 sequence: CASTRTDLNTEAFF. The CDR3 DNA reads as TGTGCCAGCACCCGGACAGACCTCAACACTGAAGCTTTCTTT.

This chain joins TRBV6-4 and TRBJ1-2; possible D gene TRBD1, 5 bases. V gave up 4 bases and J gave up 2 bases, with 8 bases separating them. Germline V gives CDR1 MRHNA, CDR2 SNTAGT. This CDR3 comprises 13 residues. CDR3 in DNA: TGTGCCAGCAGTGCAGGGATGAACTATGGCTACACCTTC. This sequence encodes CASSAGMNYGYTF.

The chain couples TRBV7-9 to TRBJ2-2; TRBD1 matches at 9 bases. Losses at the gene ends were 5 bases for V and 7 bases for J; bases not matched to a gene: 8. Germline lookup yields CDR1 SEHNR and CDR2 FQNEAQ (reference sequence). This CDR3 spans 15 amino acids. The CDR3 DNA reads TGTGCCAGCAGCCGGGACAGGGTACCTAACGGGGAGCTGTTTTTT. Protein product: CASSRDRVPNGELFF.

The chain joins TRBV29-1 to TRBJ1-2, with 7 bases identical to TRBD1. Germline CDR1 and CDR2: SQVTM and ANQGSEA. The CDR3 length is 13 residues. The ends lost 3 bases at V and 3 bases at J; junction bases unmatched: 4. Here the CDR3 reads CSVEQGVDYGYTF. The CDR3 coding sequence is TGCAGCGTTGAGCAGGGGGTGGACTATGGCTACACCTTC. Variable domain in full (rest from reference TRBV29-1 and TRBJ1-2): SAVISQKPSRDICQRGTSLTIQCQVDSQVTMMFWYRQQPGQSLTLIATANQGSEATYESGFVIDKFPISRPNLTFSTLTVSNMSPEDSSIYLCSVEQGVDYGYTFGSGTRLTVV.

The rearrangement joins TRBV10-3 to TRBJ1-5; 11 nucleotides align to TRBD1. CDR1 and CDR2 from the germline V gene are ENHRY and SYGVKD. V lost 6 bases, J lost 0 bases, and 7 bases stayed unmatched. CDR3 length: 17 amino acids. This chain's CDR3 is CAISRDRGSDSNQPQHF. CDR3 nucleotide sequence: TGTGCCATCAGCCGGGACAGGGGGTCTGATAGCAATCAGCCCCAGCATTTT.

As concerns this clone: Its ends do not fully match the called genes, so a read error is possible. V usage is TRBV7-7 and J usage is TRBJ2-5; 8 nucleotides align to TRBD2. The CDR3 has 15 amino acids. The germline CDR1 and CDR2 sequences are SSHAT and FNYEAQ (reference sequence). The CDR3 DNA is TGTGCTAGCAGCGACGGGACTAGGTTTCAAGAGACCCAGTACTTC. Translation: CASSDGTRFQETQYF.

The rearrangement links TRBV7-2 to TRBJ2-2; the D gene could be TRBD1 or TRBD2 (6 bases each). Germline V gives CDR1 SGHTA, CDR2 FQGNSA. The ends were cut back, 2 bases at V and 0 bases at J, with 13 bases in the middle. The CDR3 spans 17 residues. The CDR3 region is CASSLSRDTTNTGELFF. CDR3 coding DNA: TGTGCCAGCAGCTTATCGCGGGACACTACGAACACCGGGGAGCTGTTTTTT.

The V and J genes are TRBV2 and TRBJ2-5; D gene ambiguous. Per germline, CDR1 SNHLY and CDR2 FYNNEI. CDR3 length: 13 residues. Trimming took off 3 bases at V and 7 bases at J, with 12 bases between the two ends. The CDR3 sequence: CASSESEQRTQYF. CDR3 bases: TGTGCCAGCAGTGAGAGCGAGCAAAGGACCCAGTACTTC.

This chain links TRBV11-3 with TRBJ2-5, with D possibly being TRBD2 (6 bases). The germline V gene encodes CDR1 SGHNT and CDR2 YENEEA. This CDR3 spans 15 amino acids. With 4 bases removed from V and 5 bases from J, the gap between germline ends came to 17 bases. The CDR3 here is CASSSTRGKEETQYF. DNA for the CDR3: TGTGCCAGCAGCTCGACACGGGGGAAAGAGGAGACCCAGTACTTC.

This sequence joins TRBV7-9 and TRBJ1-2, with D perhaps TRBD1 (5 bases). Germline V gives CDR1 SEHNR, CDR2 FQNEAQ (reference sequence). The CDR3 is 12 residues long. The V and J ends lost 5 bases and 5 bases respectively, with 9 bases between them. Written as DNA, the CDR3 is TGTGCCAGCAGCCAACAGGAGTATGGCTACACCTTC. The encoded protein is CASSQQEYGYTF.

The rearrangement joins TRBV5-1 to TRBJ1-4, with 7 nucleotides matching TRBD1. V gave up 4 bases and J gave up 8 bases; unmatched junction bases: 8. Germline lookup yields CDR1 SGHRS and CDR2 YFSETQ. This CDR3 comprises 14 residues. CDR3: CASSPTGVQEKLFF. Written as DNA, the CDR3 is TGCGCCAGCAGCCCAACAGGGGTGCAAGAAAAACTGTTTTTT.

The V and J genes are TRBV27 and TRBJ1-4; D might be TRBD1 (5 bases). CDR1 MNHEY and CDR2 SMNVEV come from the germline V gene (reference sequence). The CDR3 consists of 14 residues. Trimming left V 3 bases short and J 8 bases short, with 13 bases between. For the CDR3, the DNA is TGTGCCAGCAGTTTTACCGGGACTCTCGAAAAACTGTTTTTT. Translation: CASSFTGTLEKLFF.

The chain recombines TRBV5-6 with TRBJ2-7, with TRBD1 identical over 9 bases. Germline CDR1 and CDR2: SGHDT and YYEEEE. The CDR3 runs 13 residues. Trimming cost V 3 bases and J 6 bases; bases outside gene matches: 4. CDR3 in amino acids: CASSWDRVGEQYF. DNA for the CDR3: TGTGCCAGCAGCTGGGACAGGGTGGGCGAGCAGTACTTC.

The chain combines TRBV6-2 or TRBV6-3 with TRBJ1-4, with TRBD1 as a possible D gene (6 bases). Germline CDR1 is MNHEY and CDR2 is SVGEGT. V was cut by 2 bases and J by 7 bases, with 11 bases left in between. The CDR3 has 14 amino acids. This CDR3 is CASSYETGFEKLFF. The CDR3 DNA follows: TGTGCCAGCAGTTACGAGACAGGCTTTGAAAAACTGTTTTTT.

This chain uses TRBV6-5 with TRBJ1-2; no firm D call. Trimming cost V 6 bases and J 5 bases, with 16 bases left between them. This CDR3 spans 14 amino acids. From germline, CDR1 is MNHEY and CDR2 SVGAGI. Written as DNA, the CDR3 is TGTGCCAGCAGGGGCGCGGGTCAACCATATGGCTACACCTTC. Translation gives CASRGAGQPYGYTF.

The CDR3 DNA reads TGTGCCAGCAGCCCCCCCCGAAGGGTAGGCACCGGGGAGCTGTTTTTT. Translating gives CASSPPRRVGTGELFF. V is TRBV5-4 and J is TRBJ2-2; D remains unclear. CDR3 length equals 16 residues. Between the trimmed V and J ends, which lost 4 bases and 4 bases, there was a span of 17 bases. CDR1 and CDR2 from the germline V gene are SGHNT and YYREEE (reference sequence).

The CDR3 here is CASSLDGGAGEQFF. The CDR3 bases are TGTGCCAGCAGCTTGGATGGGGGGGCAGGTGAGCAGTTCTTC. The chain uses TRBV5-4 and TRBJ2-1; TRBD2 might be the D (7 bases). Germline-derived CDR1 and CDR2 are SGHNT and YYREEE (reference sequence). The CDR3 totals 14 residues. The V end was cut by 0 bases, the J end by 9 bases, with 13 bases between.